Below are 25 T cell receptor beta chains sequenced from a single sample in a study of PD-1 blockade in mismatch repair-deficient tumors. Only in-frame clones appear in the TCRdb table, and some are missing; sequencing was by immunoSEQ multiplex PCR. The sample lists 120,000 or so clones, 85% to 90% occurring once. Sequenced here: peripheral blood, sampled 44 weeks after starting pembrolizumab. Source of these receptors: an adult with mismatch repair-deficient cancer.

This clone came up a few times. V usage is TRBV11-1 and J usage is TRBJ2-2, with 10 bases identical to TRBD2. With 3 bases clipped from V and 6 bases from J, the junction kept 7 bases outside the gene matches. Germline values: CDR1 SGHAT, CDR2 FQDESV (reference sequence). The CDR3 is 16 residues long. CDR3 sequence (DNA): TGTGCCAGCAGCTTGGGACTAGCGAGATTATCCGGGGAGCTGTTTTTT. It encodes CASSLGLARLSGELFF. The full variable domain, in which reference TRBV11-1 and TRBJ2-2 provide the parts outside the CDR3, is EAEVAQSPRYKITEKSQAVAFWCDPISGHATLYWYRQILGQGPELLVQFQDESVVDDSQLPKDRFSAERLKGVDSTLKIQPAELGDSAMYLCASSLGLARLSGELFFGEGSRLTVL.

The V and J genes are TRBV5-1 and TRBJ2-4; D might be TRBD2 (7 bases). The CDR3 is 16 residues long. V dropped 0 bases and J dropped 0 bases, with 10 bases sitting between them. CDR1 SGHRS and CDR2 YFSETQ come from the germline V gene. The CDR3 DNA sequence: TGCGCCAGCAGCTTGGTGGGGGGGGCAGCCAAAAACATTCAGTACTTC. It codes for CASSLVGGAAKNIQYF.

In regard to this clone: Additional DNA sequences in this sample encode the identical CDR3. This sequence joins TRBV5-1 and TRBJ2-1; 11 bases are shared with TRBD2. Per germline, CDR1 SGHRS and CDR2 YFSETQ. The J segment lost 5 bases and the V segment lost 4 bases, leaving 5 bases of the junction unmatched. This CDR3 is 15 amino acids long. CDR3 amino acids: CASSPGLAGDNEQFF. The CDR3 region has the DNA TGCGCCAGCAGCCCCGGACTAGCGGGTGACAATGAGCAGTTCTTC.

The V and J genes are TRBV7-9 and TRBJ2-3, with 8 bases identical to TRBD2. V shed 4 bases and J 5 bases; nucleotides not matched to a gene: 8. The germline V gene has CDR1 SEHNR and CDR2 FQNEAQ (reference sequence). This CDR3 comprises 15 residues. CDR3 coding DNA: TGTGCCAGCAGCTCCCCCAAAGCGGGAGAAGATACGCAGTATTTT. It is translated as CASSSPKAGEDTQYF.

This chain links TRBV5-1 with TRBJ2-3; D unclear. V was trimmed by 2 bases and J by 0 bases, leaving 7 bases between them. This CDR3 contains 14 residues. Germline assignment: CDR1 SGHRS and CDR2 YFSETQ. DNA of the CDR3: TGCGCCAGCAGCTTACAGACTAGCACAGATACGCAGTATTTT. Protein product: CASSLQTSTDTQYF. Combining the CDR3 with reference TRBV5-1 and TRBJ2-3 gives the whole variable domain KAGVTQTPRYLIKTRGQQVTLSCSPISGHRSVSWYQQTPGQGLQFLFEYFSETQRNKGNFPGRFSGRQFSNSRSEMNVSTLELGDSALYLCASSLQTSTDTQYFGPGTRLTVL.

This clone was seen only once. The chain combines TRBV29-1 with TRBJ2-7, with D tentatively TRBD1 or TRBD2 (5 bases each). CDR3 length: 13 residues. V dropped 4 bases and J dropped 6 bases, with 16 bases sitting between them. CDR1 is SQVTM and CDR2 is ANQGSEA in the germline V gene. As DNA, the CDR3 is TGCAGCGTTGCCCGGGACCTGTGGGGCGAGCAGTACTTC. It yields the protein CSVARDLWGEQYF.

The chain links TRBV25-1 to TRBJ2-6, with D unclear. Germline V gene data show CDR1 as MGHDK and CDR2 as SYGVNS. This CDR3 has 17 residues. Trimming shortened V by 2 bases and J by 0 bases, and 11 bases separated the two germline ends. The CDR3 here is CASSELDFDSGANVLTF. CDR3 coding DNA: TGTGCCAGCAGTGAACTCGACTTCGACTCTGGGGCCAACGTCCTGACTTTC. The full variable domain, with the rest looked up from reference TRBV25-1 and TRBJ2-6, is EADIYQTPRYLVIGTGKKITLECSQTMGHDKMYWYQQDPGMELHLIHYSYGVNSTEKGDLSSESTVSRIRTEHFPLTLESARPSHTSQYLCASSELDFDSGANVLTFGAGSRLTVL.

This chain links TRBV19 with TRBJ2-1; 10 bases are a match to TRBD2. J lost 4 bases, V lost 7 bases, and 10 bases had no gene match. Germline V lookup: CDR1 LNHDA, CDR2 SQIVND (reference sequence). The CDR3 has 16 amino acids. The CDR3 DNA reads TGTGCCAGTAACCCAGGGACTAGCGTGAGATACAATGAGCAGTTCTTC. Its translation is CASNPGTSVRYNEQFF.

CDR3 region: CASGLEVGRGTDTQYF. The CDR3 DNA follows: TGTGCTAGTGGTTTGGAAGTGGGCAGGGGTACAGATACGCAGTATTTT. The V gene is TRBV12-5, the J gene TRBJ2-3; a weak D match, TRBD1 (6 bases). The CDR3 is 16 amino acids. The ends were cut back, 1 base at V and 3 bases at J, with 14 bases in the middle. Germline CDR1 and CDR2: LGHNT and FRNRAP. The full variable domain, its missing parts supplied by reference TRBV12-5 and TRBJ2-3, is DARVTQTPRHKVTEMGQEVTMRCQPILGHNTVFWYRQTMMQGLELLAYFRNRAPLDDSGMPKDRFSAEMPDATLATLKIQPSEPRDSAVYFCASGLEVGRGTDTQYFGPGTRLTVL.

This sequence joins TRBV27 and TRBJ2-7; 14 bases map to TRBD2. Trimming at V came to 5 bases and at J to 6 bases, leaving 6 bases not matched to a gene. Germline CDR1 reads MNHEY; CDR2 reads SMNVEV (reference sequence). The CDR3 extends over 15 amino acids. The CDR3 DNA reads as TGTGCCAGCAGTCACTCCGGGACTAGCGGGAGCGAGCAGTACTTC. The encoded protein is CASSHSGTSGSEQYF.

This chain uses TRBV30 with TRBJ2-1; 7 bases align to TRBD2. Germline CDR1 GTSNPN, CDR2 SVGIG (reference sequence). This CDR3 is built from 15 residues. The J segment lost 3 bases and the V segment lost 0 bases, leaving 5 bases of the junction unmatched. The CDR3 bases are TGTGCCTGGAGTGTAACGGCTAGCGGCTACAATGAGCAGTTCTTC. This encodes CAWSVTASGYNEQFF.

The rearrangement joins TRBV27 to TRBJ2-7; maybe TRBD2 (7 bases). The CDR3 contains 15 residues. Germline CDR1 and CDR2: MNHEY and SMNVEV (reference sequence). V gave up 6 bases and J gave up 4 bases, with 19 bases separating them. CDR3 bases: TGTGCCAGCAGCCAAGGGGGGGGGCGGGTTTACGAGCAGTACTTC. This codes for CASSQGGGRVYEQYF.

The chain recombines TRBV21-1 with TRBJ1-1. TRBV21-1 is a listed pseudogene. The CDR3 extends over 16 amino acids. The CDR3 is CASSLIRSSLNTEAFF. CDR3 DNA sequence: TGTGCCAGCAGCCTCATCAGGAGCAGCCTGAACACTGAAGCTTTCTTT.

The genes are TRBV5-1 and TRBJ2-1; 8 positions match TRBD2. The junction had 12 bases not matched to a gene; V was cut back by 4 bases and J by 0 bases. This CDR3 contains 18 residues. Germline V lookup: CDR1 SGHRS, CDR2 YFSETQ. CDR3 protein: CASSPLEREIRSYNEQFF. CDR3 bases: TGCGCCAGCAGCCCTCTCGAGCGGGAGATCCGCTCCTACAATGAGCAGTTCTTC. Drawing the rest from reference TRBV5-1 and TRBJ2-1, the complete variable domain is KAGVTQTPRYLIKTRGQQVTLSCSPISGHRSVSWYQQTPGQGLQFLFEYFSETQRNKGNFPGRFSGRQFSNSRSEMNVSTLELGDSALYLCASSPLEREIRSYNEQFFGPGTRLTVL.

The chain uses TRBV25-1 and TRBJ2-1; D call uncertain. The CDR3 runs to 13 residues. Germline CDR1 is MGHDK and CDR2 is SYGVNS. V was pared by 3 bases and J by 6 bases, with 9 bases between. The CDR3 coding sequence is TGTGCCAGCAGTGATGACCTAAGCAATGAGCAGTTCTTC. This gives the protein CASSDDLSNEQFF.

This chain links TRBV28 with TRBJ2-2, with a possible D match to TRBD2 (6 bases). This CDR3 region has 19 residues. The V and J ends lost 5 bases and 6 bases respectively, with 28 bases between them. In germline, CDR1 is MDHEN, CDR2 SYDVKM. Written as DNA, the CDR3 is TGTGCCAGCAGTCCGAACTCAGAACTAGCAGTCGGTGGGGCCGGGGAGCTGTTTTTT. It encodes CASSPNSELAVGGAGELFF.

This clone was counted only a few times. This chain connects TRBV19 to TRBJ2-7, with D perhaps matching TRBD1 (6 bases). Looked up from germline, CDR1 is LNHDA and CDR2 is SQIVND (reference sequence). Trimming cost V 9 bases and J 1 base, with 13 bases left between them. The CDR3 runs to 13 residues. CDR3 nucleotides: TGTGCCAGCTTTCTGGACAGTTCCTACGAGCAGTACTTC. Protein product: CASFLDSSYEQYF.

For the CDR3, the DNA is TGTGCCAGCAGAGACGGGTCCTACGAGCAGTACTTC. Protein: CASRDGSYEQYF. J is TRBJ2-7 and V is TRBV6-1; no firm D call. Germline V lookup: CDR1 MNHNS, CDR2 SASEGT. Trimming took off 6 bases at V and 1 base at J, with 7 bases between the two ends. The CDR3 contains 12 residues.

This chain links TRBV10-3 with TRBJ1-4; TRBD1 aligns across 7 bases. Germline V gene data show CDR1 as ENHRY and CDR2 as SYGVKD. Trimming removed 4 bases from V and 8 bases from J; junction bases left unmatched: 4. The CDR3 is 13 residues long. The CDR3 DNA sequence: TGTGCCATCAGTGTGACAGGGAACGAAAAACTGTTTTTT. Its translation: CAISVTGNEKLFF.

CDR3: CARVTKTGRERDSYEQYF. The CDR3 nucleotides are TGTGCCAGAGTAACTAAAACGGGAAGGGAGCGGGACTCCTACGAGCAGTACTTC. V usage is TRBV25-1 and J usage is TRBJ2-7; TRBD2 agrees at 7 bases. CDR3 size: 18 residues. The ends lost 9 bases at V and 0 bases at J; junction bases unmatched: 20. Germline V gives CDR1 MGHDK, CDR2 SYGVNS.

The chain carries TRBV7-9 and TRBJ2-2; 9 bases are a match to TRBD2. Trimming cost V 5 bases and J 7 bases; bases outside gene matches: 8. Germline V lookup: CDR1 SEHNR, CDR2 FQNEAQ (reference sequence). This CDR3 has 15 amino acids. The CDR3 here is CASSPSGAPSGELFF. In nucleotides, the CDR3 is TGTGCCAGCAGCCCTAGCGGGGCGCCAAGCGGGGAGCTGTTTTTT.

The chain employs TRBV4-2 and TRBJ1-2; D is possibly TRBD1 (5 bases). The CDR3 consists of 16 residues. V was shortened by 2 bases and J by 4 bases, with 17 bases between the two germline ends. Germline CDR1 reads LGHNA; CDR2 reads YNFKEQ. CDR3 sequence: CASSQQGGGWGYGYTF. The CDR3 coding sequence is TGTGCCAGCAGCCAACAGGGCGGGGGTTGGGGCTATGGCTACACCTTC.

The rearrangement joins TRBV5-5 to TRBJ1-2; 9 bases agree with TRBD1. The V and J ends lost 4 bases and 1 base, in that order; junction bases with no gene match: 8. The CDR3 has 16 residues. The V gene's germline CDR1 is SGHKS and CDR2 YYEKEE (reference sequence). For the CDR3, the DNA is TGTGCCAGCAGCCTGGTCCCGGGACAGGGTAACTATGGCTACACCTTC. This encodes CASSLVPGQGNYGYTF.

The gene calls are TRBV4-1 and TRBJ2-1; D remains unclear. Germline loops: CDR1 MGHRA, CDR2 YSYEKL. This CDR3 contains 13 residues. Trimming removed 4 bases at V and 0 bases at J, with 4 bases between. The CDR3 loop reads CASSLVSYNEQFF. Here the CDR3 DNA reads TGCGCCAGCAGCCTTGTCTCCTACAATGAGCAGTTCTTC.

The J gene is TRBJ2-5, the V gene TRBV7-9, with a tentative D call TRBD1 (5 bases). The CDR3 runs to 13 residues. CDR1 and CDR2 (germline): SEHNR, FQNEAQ (reference sequence). The V and J ends lost 2 bases and 5 bases respectively, with 9 bases between them. CDR3 residues: CASSLLKGETQYF. DNA for the CDR3: TGTGCCAGCAGCTTACTGAAGGGGGAGACCCAGTACTTC.